This T cell receptor (beta chain) was captured in a study of blood T cell repertoires in COVID-19. The overall study: From the United States, Italy and Spain came samples of acute and convalescent COVID-19.

CDR1 is MNHEY, CDR2 SVGAGI, per germline. This CDR3 has 14 residues. V dropped 6 bases and J dropped 3 bases, with 15 bases sitting between them. The repertoire was sequenced with immunoSEQ multiplex PCR; TCRdb's copy has only in-frame clones and lacks some. The data contain approximately 300,000 clones, about 85% of them singletons. The chain links TRBV6-5 to TRBJ2-7; TRBD2 is a possible D gene (6 bases). What was sequenced was peripheral blood. The clonotype comes from a woman aged 45-59 years who had recovered from COVID-19. CDR3 protein: CASSKWGEDYEQYF. CDR3 in DNA: TGTGCCAGCAGCAAATGGGGGGAGGACTACGAGCAGTACTTC.